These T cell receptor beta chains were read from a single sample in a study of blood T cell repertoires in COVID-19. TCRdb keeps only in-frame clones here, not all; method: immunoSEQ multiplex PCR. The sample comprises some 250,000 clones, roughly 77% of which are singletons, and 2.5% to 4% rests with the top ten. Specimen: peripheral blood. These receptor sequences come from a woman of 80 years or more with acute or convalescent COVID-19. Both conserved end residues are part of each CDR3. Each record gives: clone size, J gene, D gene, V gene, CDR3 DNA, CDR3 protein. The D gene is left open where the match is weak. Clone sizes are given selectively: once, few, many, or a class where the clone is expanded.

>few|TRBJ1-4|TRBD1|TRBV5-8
TGTGCCAGCAGCTTGGGACAGGGAGGTGAAAAACTGTTTTTT
CASSLGQGGEKLFF
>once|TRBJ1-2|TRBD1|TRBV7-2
TGTGCCAGCAGCCCCACAGGGGTCTGGGGCTATGGCTACACCTTC
CASSPTGVWGYGYTF
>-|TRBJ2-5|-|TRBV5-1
TGCGCCAGCAGCTTGAGGGAGCGGAAAGAGACCCAGTACTTC
CASSLRERKETQYF
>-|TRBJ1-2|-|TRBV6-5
TGTGCCAGCAGTTACCCGGCGGGAAACTATGGCTACACCTTC
CASSYPAGNYGYTF
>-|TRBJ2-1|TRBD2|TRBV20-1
TGCAGTGCTAGTCGAGGGACTAGCGGGAGTAATGAGCAGTTCTTC
CSASRGTSGSNEQFF
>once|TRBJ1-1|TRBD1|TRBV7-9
TGTGCCAGCAGTACACAGGGGGTAAATGAAGCTTTCTTT
CASSTQGVNEAFF
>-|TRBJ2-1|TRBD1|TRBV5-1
TGCGCCAGCAGCTTGGAGGGGGCCTCCTACAATGAGCAGTTCTTC
CASSLEGASYNEQFF
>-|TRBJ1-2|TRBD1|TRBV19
TGTGCCAGTAGTATGGGGGCGACAGGGGAGAGAGGCTACACCTTC
CASSMGATGERGYTF
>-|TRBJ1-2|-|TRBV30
TGTGCCTGGAGTGCGGGGGGCGCGGATGGCTACACCTTC
CAWSAGGADGYTF
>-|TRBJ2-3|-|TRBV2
TGTGCCAGCATCCGACGGTGGGCCACAGATACGCAGTATTTT
CASIRRWATDTQYF
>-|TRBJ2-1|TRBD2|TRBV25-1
TGTGCCAGCCTCGGGGGGGACTTGCGATTTGGTGAGCAGTTCTTC
CASLGGDLRFGEQFF
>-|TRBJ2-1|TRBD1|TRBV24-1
TGTGCCACCAGTTCGGGACAGTTGCGGAATGAGCAGTTCTTC
CATSSGQLRNEQFF
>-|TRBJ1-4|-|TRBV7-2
TGTGCCAGCAGCTTTGGCAGGGGCCGGGAAAAACTGTTTTTT
CASSFGRGREKLFF
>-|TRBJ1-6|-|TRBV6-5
TGTGCCAGCAGTTACAGGGGGACAACCTATAATTCACCCCTCCACTTT
CASSYRGTTYNSPLHF
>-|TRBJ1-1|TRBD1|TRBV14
TGTGCCAGCAGCTTCGGGACAGGGATCACTGAAGCTTTCTTT
CASSFGTGITEAFF
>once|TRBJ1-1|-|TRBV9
TGTGCCAGCAGCGTTGATATTAGAAAGAACACTGAAGCTTTCTTT
CASSVDIRKNTEAFF
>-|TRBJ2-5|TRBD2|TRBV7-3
TGTGCCAGCAGCTTAAGAGGGGCTGGGGCGGGGGGCCTTCAAGAGACCCAGTACTTC
CASSLRGAGAGGLQETQYF
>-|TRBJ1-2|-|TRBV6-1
TGTGCCAGCAGTGAAGGGAGAGGTCCGTATGGCTACACCTTC
CASSEGRGPYGYTF
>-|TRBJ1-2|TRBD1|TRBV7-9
TGTGCCAGCAGCGAGACAGGGCTGTTAACCGAGGGCTACACCTTC
CASSETGLLTEGYTF
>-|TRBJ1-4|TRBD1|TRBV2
TGTGCCAGCAGTGAGACAGGGGCCCGTAATGAAAAACTGTTTTTT
CASSETGARNEKLFF
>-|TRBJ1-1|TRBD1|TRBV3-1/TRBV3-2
TGTGCCAGCAGTCCCCGACAGGGAAGGGATACTGAAGCTTTCTTT
CASSPRQGRDTEAFF
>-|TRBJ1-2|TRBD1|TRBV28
TGTGCCAGCAGATTAGGACAGGGTAATTATGGCTACACCTTC
CASRLGQGNYGYTF
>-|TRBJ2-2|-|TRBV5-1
TGCGCCAGCAGACTAATAGACAGAAACACCGGGGAGCTGTTTTTT
CASRLIDRNTGELFF
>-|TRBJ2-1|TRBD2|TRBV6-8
TGTGCCAGCACGGGACAGGGGCCGCCCTGGACTAGCGGGAGGGCAGAAATCAATGAGCAGTTCTTC
CASTGQGPPWTSGRAEINEQFF